Listed below are T cell receptor beta chains from one sample, sequenced in a study of blood T cell repertoires in COVID-19. Produced via immunoSEQ multiplex PCR; TCRdb's table is partial and in-frame only. The sample contains approximately 240,000 clones, around 80% of which appear only once. Sequencing used peripheral blood. The receptor source for this set is a woman aged 80 or over with active or convalescent COVID-19. CDR3s include the opening cysteine and the closing phenylalanine or tryptophan. A D gene is named only where the DNA matches it firmly. Some rows have no size entry. The others give once, few or many, or a class for an expanded clone.

j_call | d_call | clone_size | v_call | cdr3_aa | cdr3_nt
TRBJ2-5 | NA | NA | TRBV10-3 | CAISEGLTGRRETQYF | TGTGCCATCAGTGAGGGGCTAACCGGCCGGCGAGAGACCCAGTACTTC
TRBJ1-1 | NA | NA | TRBV6-5 | CASGGTRPNTEAFF | TGTGCCAGCGGGGGGACCCGGCCGAACACTGAAGCTTTCTTT
TRBJ2-7 | TRBD1 | few | TRBV30 | CAWSETGTASYEQYF | TGTGCCTGGAGTGAGACCGGGACAGCTTCCTACGAGCAGTACTTC
TRBJ1-5 | NA | NA | TRBV11-2 | CASSPGTKSNQPQHF | TGTGCCAGCAGCCCCGGGACAAAAAGCAATCAGCCCCAGCATTTT
TRBJ1-2 | TRBD1 | NA | TRBV5-1 | CASTRGSGAANYGYTF | TGCGCCAGCACCAGGGGGTCCGGCGCAGCTAACTATGGCTACACCTTC
TRBJ2-2 | NA | NA | TRBV19 | CASSTRTFRTAGELFF | TGTGCCAGTAGTACCAGGACATTTAGGACGGCCGGGGAGCTGTTTTTT
TRBJ1-1 | TRBD1 | few | TRBV7-2 | CASSSGTGMNTEAFF | TGTGCCAGCAGCTCAGGGACAGGGATGAACACTGAAGCTTTCTTT
TRBJ2-1 | TRBD1 | once | TRBV27 | CASTEGQGARNEQFF | TGTGCCAGCACCGAGGGACAGGGGGCGCGCAATGAGCAGTTCTTC
TRBJ1-5 | TRBD1 | NA | TRBV6-1 | CASSEQDRGRVNQPQHF | TGTGCCAGCAGTGAACAGGACAGGGGGCGCGTCAATCAGCCCCAGCATTTT
TRBJ2-5 | TRBD1 | NA | TRBV2 | CASSLAGQGWETQYF | TGTGCCAGCAGTCTTGCGGGACAGGGGTGGGAGACCCAGTACTTC
TRBJ2-7 | NA | NA | TRBV10-3 | CAISTSGGQTYEQYF | TGTGCCATCAGCACATCGGGGGGCCAAACCTACGAGCAGTACTTC
TRBJ2-2 | NA | NA | TRBV5-4 | CARGLSTNTGELFF | TGTGCCAGAGGACTAAGCACGAACACCGGGGAGCTGTTTTTT
TRBJ2-5 | TRBD1 | NA | TRBV5-1 | CASSLRTPGQANKETQYF | TGCGCCAGCAGCTTGAGAACTCCGGGACAGGCGAATAAAGAGACCCAGTACTTC
TRBJ2-3 | TRBD2 | NA | TRBV11-2 | CASSPPGLAATDTQYF | TGTGCCAGCAGCCCTCCCGGACTAGCGGCTACAGATACGCAGTATTTT
TRBJ2-1 | TRBD1 | NA | TRBV7-6 | CASSPGLTGGRRSEQFF | TGTGCCAGCAGCCCCGGTCTGACAGGGGGTAGGCGAAGTGAGCAGTTCTTC
TRBJ1-1 | NA | NA | TRBV4-3 | CASSQDRGGHKNTEAFF | TGCGCCAGCAGCCAAGATAGGGGGGGACATAAGAACACTGAAGCTTTCTTT
TRBJ2-2 | NA | NA | TRBV5-1 | CASSPGQRHTGELFF | TGCGCCAGCAGCCCAGGACAGCGCCACACCGGGGAGCTGTTTTTT
TRBJ2-5 | NA | NA | TRBV5-4 | CAGYVQGQETQYF | TGTGCCGGCTACGTGCAGGGACAAGAGACCCAGTACTTC
TRBJ2-1 | NA | few | TRBV5-4 | CASSFAGSDEQFF | TGTGCCAGCAGCTTCGCAGGGTCGGATGAGCAGTTCTTC
TRBJ1-3 | TRBD1 | NA | TRBV5-1 | CASSGQGLSGNTIYF | TGCGCCAGCAGCGGACAGGGGTTGAGTGGAAACACCATATATTTT
TRBJ1-2 | NA | NA | TRBV5-8 | CASSFPGRDYGYTF | TGTGCCAGCAGCTTCCCCGGCAGGGACTATGGCTACACCTTC
TRBJ1-2 | NA | NA | TRBV9 | CASTRVNYGYTF | TGTGCCAGCACCCGGGTCAACTATGGCTACACCTTC
TRBJ2-5 | NA | few | TRBV7-2 | CASSWGSTVQETQYF | TGTGCCAGCAGCTGGGGCTCAACAGTCCAAGAGACCCAGTACTTC
TRBJ2-1 | TRBD2 | NA | TRBV27 | CASGRPGTTSGNEQFF | TGTGCCAGCGGCCGACCCGGGACTACCTCCGGCAATGAGCAGTTCTTC
TRBJ1-4 | TRBD1 | NA | TRBV5-1 | CASSFLGQAVGEKLFF | TGCGCCAGCAGCTTCCTCGGACAGGCGGTGGGGGAAAAACTGTTTTTT
TRBJ2-5 | NA | once | TRBV18 | CASSLDFQETQYF | TGTGCCAGCTCACTGGACTTTCAAGAGACCCAGTACTTC
TRBJ1-4 | TRBD1 | NA | TRBV19 | CASSFWTGGRETNEKLFF | TGTGCCAGCAGCTTTTGGACAGGGGGCCGTGAAACTAATGAAAAACTGTTTTTT
TRBJ2-2 | TRBD1 | few | TRBV2 | CASSERDRAAGELFF | TGTGCCAGCAGTGAAAGGGACAGGGCCGCCGGGGAGCTGTTTTTT
TRBJ1-2 | NA | NA | TRBV12-3/TRBV12-4 | CASSLWGVEGYTF | TGTGCCAGCAGTTTGTGGGGGGTGGAGGGCTACACCTTC
TRBJ2-3 | TRBD2 | NA | TRBV30 | CAWSRALAGSGRTDTQYF | TGTGCCTGGAGTAGGGCTCTAGCGGGATCTGGGAGAACAGATACGCAGTATTTT
TRBJ2-5 | TRBD2 | few | TRBV20-1 | CSASWAGGLKTQYF | TGCAGTGCTAGTTGGGCGGGGGGGCTAAAGACCCAGTACTTC
TRBJ2-1 | TRBD1 | NA | TRBV9 | CASSPQGPYNEQFF | TGTGCCAGCAGCCCACAGGGGCCCTACAATGAGCAGTTCTTC
TRBJ2-1 | NA | NA | TRBV30 | CAWSENTGGWNEQFF | TGTGCCTGGAGTGAAAACACAGGTGGGTGGAATGAGCAGTTCTTC
TRBJ2-3 | TRBD2 | NA | TRBV5-1 | CASSRLRAGGPSTDTQYF | TGCGCCAGCAGTAGGTTGCGAGCGGGAGGGCCCAGCACAGATACGCAGTATTTT
TRBJ2-5 | NA | NA | TRBV19 | CASSIVSVETQYF | TGTGCCAGTAGTATAGTGAGTGTCGAGACCCAGTACTTC
TRBJ2-3 | NA | NA | TRBV20-1 | CSARIRDTQYF | TGCAGTGCTAGAATCCGGGATACGCAGTATTTT
TRBJ2-5 | TRBD2 | NA | TRBV25-1 | CASRRSGGAGETQYF | TGTGCCAGCAGACGGAGCGGGGGGGCAGGGGAGACCCAGTACTTC
TRBJ2-3 | TRBD1 | NA | TRBV2 | CASRPTGASTDTQYF | TGTGCCAGCAGACCGACAGGGGCAAGCACAGATACGCAGTATTTT
TRBJ1-1 | TRBD1 | NA | TRBV28 | CASSRTGGEAFF | TGTGCCAGCAGTAGGACAGGGGGTGAAGCTTTCTTT
TRBJ1-5 | NA | NA | TRBV28 | CASSGDLLGYQPQHF | TGTGCCAGCAGTGGGGACTTACTGGGTTATCAGCCCCAGCATTTT
TRBJ1-2 | NA | NA | TRBV7-2 | CASSLVGPNGYTF | TGTGCCAGCAGCTTAGTGGGGCCCAATGGCTACACCTTC
TRBJ2-4 | NA | NA | TRBV5-8 | CASSRGVAKNIQYF | TGTGCCAGCAGCCGAGGAGTCGCCAAAAACATTCAGTACTTC